The rows below give T cell receptor beta chains drawn from one sample of a study of blood T cell repertoires in COVID-19. This table comes from immunoSEQ multiplex PCR, and its TCRdb copy is limited to in-frame clones, with some not included. The table lists around 70,000 clones, roughly 82% of them singletons. The sequenced sample was peripheral blood. These receptors were obtained from a man between 60 and 75 years old with acute or convalescent COVID-19. Each CDR3 is given with its conserved first and last residue. A D gene is named only where the DNA matches it firmly. Only some rows state a clone size, as once, few, many or a class for expanded clones.

-	18	TRBV4-2	TRBD2	TRBJ2-2	TGTGCCAGCAGCCAAGAGGATAGCGGGGGGCGGAACACCGGGGAGCTGTTTTTT	CASSQEDSGGRNTGELFF
-	14	TRBV5-6	-	TRBJ2-2	TGTGCCAGCAGCTTGGAGAGGGCCGGCGGGGAGCTGTTTTTT	CASSLERAGGELFF
-	15	TRBV19	-	TRBJ1-5	TGTGCCAGTAGTATTGAGGGTAGTGGCAATCAGCCCCAGCATTTT	CASSIEGSGNQPQHF
once	13	TRBV15	-	TRBJ2-5	TGTGCCACCAGCAGAGATCTCGGGGAGACCCAGTACTTC	CATSRDLGETQYF
-	17	TRBV7-6	TRBD1	TRBJ2-5	TGTGCCAGCAGCTTAGGCTACAGGGGGCCTTACCAAGAGACCCAGTACTTC	CASSLGYRGPYQETQYF
once	14	TRBV4-3	-	TRBJ2-5	TGCGCCAGCAGCCAAGATCAGTTGTCAGGGACCCAGTACTTC	CASSQDQLSGTQYF
-	20	TRBV5-1	TRBD2	TRBJ2-3	TGCGCCAGCAGCTTCCCACCGGGACTAGCGGGGGGGCTAGGTAGAGATACGCAGTATTTT	CASSFPPGLAGGLGRDTQYF
-	13	TRBV5-6	TRBD1	TRBJ2-5	TGTGCCAGCAGCGAGGACAGGGCGGAGACCCAGTACTTC	CASSEDRAETQYF
few	14	TRBV28	-	TRBJ1-4	TGTGCCAGCAGTTTCGGGGATGATGGGGAAAAACTGTTTTTT	CASSFGDDGEKLFF
-	15	TRBV5-1	-	TRBJ2-1	TGCGCCAGCGGATCAGGGGCGTCTAGCCGCAATGAGCAGTTCTTC	CASGSGASSRNEQFF
-	13	TRBV15	-	TRBJ2-3	TGTGCCACCAGCCCCCCTTCCCTCGATACGCAGTATTTT	CATSPPSLDTQYF
-	16	TRBV9	TRBD1	TRBJ1-6	TGTGCCAGCAGCGCCCGGGACAGCCGATATAATTCACCCCTCCACTTT	CASSARDSRYNSPLHF
-	15	TRBV19	TRBD1	TRBJ1-4	TGTGCCAGTAGTATTGAGGCGACAGGGGTTGGAAAACTGTTTTTT	CASSIEATGVGKLFF
-	18	TRBV10-3	TRBD1	TRBJ1-1	TGTGCCATCAGTGAACGAACCCTCGGACAGGACCGGAACACTGAAGCTTTCTTT	CAISERTLGQDRNTEAFF
-	15	TRBV10-3	TRBD2	TRBJ2-5	TGTGCCATTTCATCGGGACTAGCGGTCCAAGAGACCCAGTACTTC	CAISSGLAVQETQYF
-	19	TRBV4-1	TRBD2	TRBJ2-5	TGCGCCAGCAGCCAAGCCCCTAGCGGGGGTGCAGGTTTTGGGGAGACCCAGTACTTC	CASSQAPSGGAGFGETQYF
-	14	TRBV24-1	TRBD1	TRBJ1-5	TGTGCCACCAGTGCGCAGGGGGCAAACCAGCCCCAGCATTTT	CATSAQGANQPQHF
-	16	TRBV4-1	-	TRBJ2-3	TGCGCCAGCAGTCAAGATTGGGGCAGGGAGGCAGATACGCAGTATTTT	CASSQDWGREADTQYF
-	14	TRBV6-5	-	TRBJ1-1	TGTGCCAGCAGCCGACAGGTTTTGAACACTGAAGCTTTCTTT	CASSRQVLNTEAFF
-	15	TRBV3-1/TRBV3-2	-	TRBJ2-7	TGTGCCAGCAGCCAAGAGCCGTCAGGGTCCTACGAGCAGTACTTC	CASSQEPSGSYEQYF
-	14	TRBV18	TRBD1	TRBJ1-2	TGTGCCAGCTCATCGGACAGGGGTTCAGGAGGCTACACCTTC	CASSSDRGSGGYTF
-	15	TRBV11-2	TRBD2	TRBJ2-3	TGTGCCAGCACCCCACTAGCGGGATCCACAGATACGCAGTATTTT	CASTPLAGSTDTQYF
-	16	TRBV7-2	-	TRBJ1-2	TGTGCCAGCAGCTTACTCTACCTGGGAGGCTTTTTCGGCTACACCTTC	CASSLLYLGGFFGYTF
-	14	TRBV5-1	-	TRBJ2-5	TGCGCCAGCAGCAGTGCCGGGACAACAGAGACCCAGTACTTC	CASSSAGTTETQYF
-	15	TRBV5-5	-	TRBJ1-3	TGTGCCAGCAGCTTTCCGTCCCCCCCTGGAAACACCATATATTTT	CASSFPSPPGNTIYF
-	15	TRBV11-3	TRBD1	TRBJ1-1	TGTGCCAGCAGCCCAGAGCGAGGGGGCGCGATTAAAGCTTTCTTT	CASSPERGGAIKAFF
-	14	TRBV10-3	TRBD2	TRBJ2-1	TGTGCCATCAGCCCGGGACTAGCGGGGGATGAGCAGTTCTTC	CAISPGLAGDEQFF
-	16	TRBV6-2/TRBV6-3	-	TRBJ2-2	TGTGCCAGCAGTTACTCTTGGGGCATGGACACCGGGGAGCTGTTTTTT	CASSYSWGMDTGELFF
-	13	TRBV3-1/TRBV3-2	-	TRBJ1-1	TGTGCCAGCAGCCAAGGGGTCGCCAGGGTTGCTTTCTTT	CASSQGVARVAFF
-	13	TRBV7-7	TRBD1	TRBJ2-3	TGTGCCAGCAGCCCCCCAGGGGGCGGTACGCAGTATTTT	CASSPPGGGTQYF
-	9	TRBV12-3/TRBV12-4	-	TRBJ2-3	TGTGCCAGCAGCAATACGCAGTATTTT	CASSNTQYF
-	15	TRBV9	-	TRBJ1-3	TGTGCCAGCAGCCCCGGACACCTCTCTGGAAACACCATATATTTT	CASSPGHLSGNTIYF
-	14	TRBV30	TRBD2	TRBJ2-3	TGTGCCACCGCCCATGGCGGGGGGTCGGATACGCAGTATTTT	CATAHGGGSDTQYF
-	13	TRBV10-3	-	TRBJ1-3	TGTGCCATCAGGAGGGTCTCTGGAAACACCATATATTTT	CAIRRVSGNTIYF
few	14	TRBV30	TRBD1	TRBJ1-4	TGTGCCTGGAGGGGGACAGGGGGAAATGAAAAACTGTTTTTT	CAWRGTGGNEKLFF
once	11	TRBV29-1	-	TRBJ1-1	TGCAGCTCAAACCGGCAGGGAGAAGCTTTCTTT	CSSNRQGEAFF
-	12	TRBV30	-	TRBJ2-6	TGTGCCTGGGGAGGAGATTCCAACGTCCTGACTTTC	CAWGGDSNVLTF
-	16	TRBV5-1	-	TRBJ2-3	TGCGCCAGCAGCACTGGCGGGGGCGAAGGCACAGATACGCAGTATTTT	CASSTGGGEGTDTQYF
once	14	TRBV2	TRBD1	TRBJ2-1	TGTGCCAGCAGGGGACAGGGGCAGTACAATGAGCAGTTCTTC	CASRGQGQYNEQFF
-	14	TRBV14	-	TRBJ1-6	TGTGCCAGCAGCCAAGAAAGCAGGGCTTCACCCCTCCACTTT	CASSQESRASPLHF
-	17	TRBV23-1	-	TRBJ2-1	TGCGCCAGCAGTCAATGCTTTCCAGGGTCTAAGTACAATGAGCAGTTCTTC	CASSQCFPGSKYNEQFF
once	14	TRBV18	-	TRBJ2-1	TGTGCCAGCTCACCACTTGTAGGGGTAGGTGAGCAATTCTTC	CASSPLVGVGEQFF
-	12	TRBV30	TRBD1	TRBJ1-5	TGTGCCTGGGGGACAGCAAATCAGCCCCAGCATTTT	CAWGTANQPQHF
-	11	TRBV12-3/TRBV12-4	-	TRBJ1-1	TGTGCCAGCAGTTTAAAAGTGGTGGTAGTTTTT	CASSLKVVVVF
-	20	TRBV19	-	TRBJ1-5	TGTGCCAGTAGTCCCGGTATGAGCCAGAGGGGTACTAGCAGCAATCAGCCCCAGCATTTT	CASSPGMSQRGTSSNQPQHF
-	16	TRBV3-1/TRBV3-2	-	TRBJ2-1	TGTGCCAGCAGCCAAGATATGGCGGGGTCCGGCGGTGAGCAGTTCTTC	CASSQDMAGSGGEQFF
-	13	TRBV30	TRBD1	TRBJ2-7	TGTGCCTTGGGACAGGGGGGCTCCTACGAGCAGTACTTC	CALGQGGSYEQYF
-	15	TRBV5-1	TRBD1	TRBJ1-6	TGCGCCAGCAGCTTAAAGGGACAGGTTAATTCACCCCTCCACTTT	CASSLKGQVNSPLHF
-	13	TRBV27	TRBD1	TRBJ2-1	TGTGCCAGCAAAGGACCCAGGGGGAATGAGCAGTTCTTC	CASKGPRGNEQFF
-	12	TRBV18	-	TRBJ1-2	TGTGCCAGCTCACCATATGAGAGAGGCTACACCTTC	CASSPYERGYTF
-	13	TRBV4-3	-	TRBJ1-2	TGCGCCAGCAGCCACAGGACGGGGGGTGGCTACACCTTC	CASSHRTGGGYTF
-	14	TRBV2	TRBD1	TRBJ2-2	TGTGCCAGGGGACAGCCGCAGGTCACCGGGGAGCTGTTTTTT	CARGQPQVTGELFF
-	15	TRBV10-2	TRBD1	TRBJ1-1	TGCGCCAGCAGTGTTCAAGGGACAGCGAACACTGAAGCTTTCTTT	CASSVQGTANTEAFF
-	17	TRBV2	TRBD2	TRBJ2-5	TGTGCCAGCAGGAAAGGAGCTAGCGGGGGTTACCAAGAGACCCAGTACTTC	CASRKGASGGYQETQYF
once	20	TRBV6-1	TRBD1	TRBJ1-5	TGTGCCAGCAGTGAAAAATCAGGGACAGGGGGCTGGGTAGGCAATCAGCCCCAGCATTTT	CASSEKSGTGGWVGNQPQHF
few	15	TRBV7-2	TRBD1	TRBJ1-4	TGTGCCAGCAGCTCCTACAGGGGAACTAATGAAAAACTGTTTTTT	CASSSYRGTNEKLFF
once	14	TRBV2	-	TRBJ2-1	TGTGCCAGTTCCCCACGGCAGGATTACAATGAGCAGTTCTTC	CASSPRQDYNEQFF